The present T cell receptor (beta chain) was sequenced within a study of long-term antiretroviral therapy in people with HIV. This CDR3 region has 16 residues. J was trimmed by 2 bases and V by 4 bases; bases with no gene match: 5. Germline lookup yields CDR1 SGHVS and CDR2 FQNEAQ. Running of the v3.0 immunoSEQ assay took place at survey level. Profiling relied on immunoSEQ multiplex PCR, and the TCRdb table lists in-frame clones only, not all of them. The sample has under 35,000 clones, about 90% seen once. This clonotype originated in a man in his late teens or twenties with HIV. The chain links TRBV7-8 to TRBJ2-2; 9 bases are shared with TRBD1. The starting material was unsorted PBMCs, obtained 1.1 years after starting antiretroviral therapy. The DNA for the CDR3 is TGTGCCAGCAGCTCAACAGGGGGCGTTAACACCGGGGAGCTGTTTTTT. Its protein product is CASSSTGGVNTGELFF.